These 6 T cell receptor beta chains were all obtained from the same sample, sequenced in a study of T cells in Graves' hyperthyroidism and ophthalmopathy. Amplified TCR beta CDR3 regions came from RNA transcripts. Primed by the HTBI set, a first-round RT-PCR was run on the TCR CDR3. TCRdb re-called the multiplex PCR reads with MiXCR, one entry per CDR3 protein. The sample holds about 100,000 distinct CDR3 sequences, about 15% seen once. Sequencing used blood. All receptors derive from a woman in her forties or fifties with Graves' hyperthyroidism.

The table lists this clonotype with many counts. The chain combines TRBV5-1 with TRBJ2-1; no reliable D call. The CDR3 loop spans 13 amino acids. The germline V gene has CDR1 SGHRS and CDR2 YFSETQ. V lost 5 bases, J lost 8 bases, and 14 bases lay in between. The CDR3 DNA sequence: TGCGCCAGCAGGGTCTACTACGCCGATGAGCAGTTCTTC. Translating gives CASRVYYADEQFF.

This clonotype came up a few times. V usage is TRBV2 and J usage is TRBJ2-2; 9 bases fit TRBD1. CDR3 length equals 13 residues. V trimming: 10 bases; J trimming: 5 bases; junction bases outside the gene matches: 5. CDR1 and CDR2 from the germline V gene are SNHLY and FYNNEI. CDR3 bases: TGTGCCACCCGACAGGGGGGGACCGGGGAGCTGTTTTTT. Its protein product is CATRQGGTGELFF.

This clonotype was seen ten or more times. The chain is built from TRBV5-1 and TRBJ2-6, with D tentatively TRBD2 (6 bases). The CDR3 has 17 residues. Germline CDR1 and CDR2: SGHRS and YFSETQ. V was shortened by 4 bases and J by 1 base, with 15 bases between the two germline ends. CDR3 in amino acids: CASSPTQGLSGANVLTF. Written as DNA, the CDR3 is TGCGCCAGCAGCCCAACCCAGGGACTTTCTGGGGCCAACGTCCTGACTTTC. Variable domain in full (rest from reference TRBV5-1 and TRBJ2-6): KAGVTQTPRYLIKTRGQQVTLSCSPISGHRSVSWYQQTPGQGLQFLFEYFSETQRNKGNFPGRFSGRQFSNSRSEMNVSTLELGDSALYLCASSPTQGLSGANVLTFGAGSRLTVL.

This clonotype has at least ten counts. CDR3 DNA: TGTGCCAGCAGTCAAGGGGCTTTGGGCAATCAGCCCCAGCATTTT. This encodes CASSQGALGNQPQHF. The chain links TRBV6-2 or TRBV6-3 to TRBJ1-5; D might be TRBD1 (5 bases). CDR3 length equals 15 residues. The V and J ends lost 5 bases and 2 bases respectively, with 13 bases between them. From germline, CDR1 is MNHEY and CDR2 SVGEGT.

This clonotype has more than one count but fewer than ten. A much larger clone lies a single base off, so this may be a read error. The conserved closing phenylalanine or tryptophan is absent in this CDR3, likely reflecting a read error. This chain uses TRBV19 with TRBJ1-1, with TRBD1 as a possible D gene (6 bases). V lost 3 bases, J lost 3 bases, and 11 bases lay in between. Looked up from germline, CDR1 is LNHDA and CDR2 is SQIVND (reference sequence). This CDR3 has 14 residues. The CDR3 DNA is TGTGCCAGTAGTATGAACAGGGAGTACACTGAAGCTTTCCTT. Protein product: CASSMNREYTEAFL.

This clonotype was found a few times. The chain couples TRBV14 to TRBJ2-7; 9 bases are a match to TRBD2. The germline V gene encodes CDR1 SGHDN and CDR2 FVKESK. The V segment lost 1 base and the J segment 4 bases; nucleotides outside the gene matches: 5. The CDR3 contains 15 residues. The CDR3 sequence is CASSQGNSGSYEQYF. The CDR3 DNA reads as TGTGCCAGCAGCCAAGGGAATAGCGGGAGTTACGAGCAGTACTTC.